This TCR beta chain was identified during a study of blood T cell repertoires in COVID-19 (TCRdb year 2020). Context from the whole study: The collaborator samples originated in the United States, Italy and Spain and spanned the acute and convalescent phases of COVID-19. The prospective study material was composed of cDNA or gDNA derived from T cells, B-cell-depleted T cells, or PBMCs. Subjects who had been exposed to COVID-19, were actively infected with it, or had recovered from it provided the deeply sampled blood TCRbeta repertoires that made up the dataset. The repertoires were made available in a free public database intended to serve as a resource for research on the immune response to SARS-CoV-2. The samples were drawn from two sources: the first 160 participants of the ongoing ImmuneRACE study, and 1,000 to 1,500 subjects contributed by 6 global collaborators. Nearly every sample came with metadata listing a de-identified subject ID, COVID-19 status, age in years and sex. Where HLA class I and class II types were available, the types were taken from metadata supplied by the sample provider, not from assay-based typing.

In regard to this clone: Which antigen it targets is not known. No qualities accompany the bases; no much larger clone lies one base away.

TCRbeta CDR3 regions were amplified from genomic DNA by means of the immunoSEQ Assay, a bias-controlled multiplex PCR. Turning to the authors' computational methods: Within the assay, amplification of reference gene primers was used to estimate how many nucleated cells each sample contained. Sequence reads were collapsed and filtered to measure the absolute abundance of every unique TCRbeta CDR3 rearrangement. For each sample, productive Simpson clonality was calculated by taking the square root of Simpson's diversity index across productive rearrangements. Drawn from immuneACCESS, this table holds only the in-frame rearrangements with V and J called that TCRdb kept. Clones are partly lost; checked studies trace under half to an unresolved V gene and leave the rest unexplained. That table gives V, J and clone size, and the DNA gave D and trimming. The sample contains around 7,800 clones, about 82% of them found a single time. The ten largest clones take up roughly 16% of the sample.

The paper's findings and limits, for the study overall: The quantity of clinical and demographic metadata differed by source and by participant and was supplied without curation.

Each collaborating institution followed its own protocols to collect whole blood in K2EDTA tubes. For TCRbeta analysis, collaborators shipped samples as frozen whole blood, isolated PBMCs, or DNA extracted from either of those sample types. The sequence came from a woman aged 55 to 70 with active COVID-19. Sequencing was carried out using peripheral blood.

The sequenced DNA is TGCGCCAGCAGTCCGCCCAGAAACATGAACACTGAAGCTTTCTTT. This yields the protein CASSPPRNMNTEAFF. The chain is encoded by TRBV23-1 joined to TRBJ1-1; the D segment cannot be called with confidence. TRBV23-1 is labeled an ORF, and its function is uncertain. Cut back by 4 bases and 0 bases, the V and J ends lie 12 bases apart. From the cysteine up to the phenylalanine, the CDR3 has a length of 15 residues. The entry retains the CDR3 DNA only, 45 bases that are in frame from base 1.